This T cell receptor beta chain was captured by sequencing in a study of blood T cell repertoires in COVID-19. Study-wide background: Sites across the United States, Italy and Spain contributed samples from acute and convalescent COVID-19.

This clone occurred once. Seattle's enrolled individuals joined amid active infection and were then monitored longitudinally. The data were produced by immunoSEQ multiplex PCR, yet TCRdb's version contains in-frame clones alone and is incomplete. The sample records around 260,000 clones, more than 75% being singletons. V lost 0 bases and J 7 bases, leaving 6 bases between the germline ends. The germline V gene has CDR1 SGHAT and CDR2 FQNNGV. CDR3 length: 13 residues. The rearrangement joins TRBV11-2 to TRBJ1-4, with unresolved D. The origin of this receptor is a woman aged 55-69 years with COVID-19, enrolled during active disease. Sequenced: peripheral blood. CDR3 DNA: TGTGCCAGCAGCTTAGATTTTAGTGAAAAACTGTTTTTT. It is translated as CASSLDFSEKLFF.